Following are 10 T cell receptor beta chains from one sample sequenced in a study of T-cell reconstitution after alpha-beta-depleted transplantation in children. Unique molecular identifiers were used in preparing the TCRbeta library. Each CDR3 protein gets one entry after TCRdb re-called the PCR reads with MiXCR. The repertoire holds roughly 490,000 distinct CDR3 sequences, with 9.5% to 12% as singletons. The sequences come from PBMCs, mostly from graft donor cells, collected 180 days after TCRalphabeta/CD19-depleted stem cell transplant. All receptors derive from a female patient between 2 and 15 years old who had a stem cell transplant for aplastic anemia, so the T cells may come from the graft donor.

This clonotype was seen more than once but under ten times. The chain couples TRBV25-1 to TRBJ2-3, with TRBD1 matching over 8 bases. Germline values: CDR1 MGHDK, CDR2 SYGVNS. CDR3 size: 15 residues. V was pared by 1 base and J by 6 bases, with 6 bases of the junction left unmatched. CDR3 loop: CASSELDRGPDTQYF. The CDR3, as DNA: TGTGCCAGCAGTGAATTAGACAGGGGCCCTGATACGCAGTATTTT.

The CDR3 region has the DNA TGTGCCAGCAGTTACCTCGGCGGGGGTTTCAATGAGCAGTTCTTC. Its translation: CASSYLGGGFNEQFF. The chain is built from TRBV6-2 or TRBV6-3 and TRBJ2-1, with TRBD2 identical over 7 bases. The CDR3 contains 15 residues. Germline assignment: CDR1 MNHEY and CDR2 SVGEGT. Trimming took 2 bases from V and 6 from J; bases not matched to a gene: 7.

The chain couples TRBV20-1 to TRBJ2-1, with 8 bases that match TRBD2. Germline lookup yields CDR1 DFQATT and CDR2 SNEGSKA (reference sequence). The CDR3 contains 15 residues. The V gene end was trimmed by 3 bases and the J gene end by 3 bases; junction bases not matched to a gene: 7. The DNA for the CDR3 is TGCAGTGCTAGTAGAGCGGGAGTTTTCTACAATGAGCAGTTCTTC. It translates to CSASRAGVFYNEQFF.

This clonotype was found a few times. This chain connects TRBV29-1 to TRBJ2-7; D is possibly TRBD2 (6 bases). CDR3 length: 14 residues. Germline loops: CDR1 SQVTM, CDR2 ANQGSEA. Trimming removed 0 bases at V and 5 bases at J, with 14 bases between. The CDR3 loop is CSVEDLGVADEQYF. CDR3 nucleotide sequence: TGCAGCGTTGAAGATCTTGGGGTAGCGGACGAGCAGTACTTC.

The chain is built from TRBV12-3 or TRBV12-4 and TRBJ1-2; D is unresolved. V was trimmed by 2 bases and J by 3 bases, leaving 13 bases between them. CDR3 length equals 15 residues. CDR3 bases: TGTGCCAGCAGTTTAAGTGTAGCCAATTACTATGGCTACACCTTC. It codes for CASSLSVANYYGYTF.

The rearrangement uses TRBV6-5 and TRBJ1-4; D is undetermined. Per germline, CDR1 MNHEY and CDR2 SVGAGI. The CDR3 has 14 amino acids. Trimming left V 4 bases short and J 3 bases short, with 9 bases between. The CDR3 nucleotides read TGTGCCAGCAGTTTCTCTCGGGCTAATGAAAAACTGTTTTTT. Protein: CASSFSRANEKLFF.

The rearrangement links TRBV10-3 to TRBJ2-7, with D maybe TRBD1 (6 bases). V was shortened by 10 bases and J by 3 bases, with 13 bases between the two germline ends. Germline assignment: CDR1 ENHRY and CDR2 SYGVKD. CDR3 length: 12 residues. The CDR3 is CATKQGSYEQYF. In nucleotides, the CDR3 is TGTGCCACCAAACAGGGAAGCTACGAGCAGTACTTC.

This chain connects TRBV7-2 to TRBJ1-4, with D possibly matching TRBD1 (5 bases). This CDR3 has 15 residues. V was pared by 0 bases and J by 17 bases, with 22 bases between. CDR1 is SGHTA, CDR2 FQGNSA, per germline. The CDR3 nucleotides are TGTGCCAGCAGCTTAGCCGGGGCGCCAGGGAGATTGTTTTTTTTT. It encodes CASSLAGAPGRLFFF.

This clonotype has more than one count but fewer than ten. The chain joins TRBV29-1 to TRBJ1-4; TRBD1 matches at 9 bases. With 7 bases clipped from V and 8 bases from J, the junction kept 8 bases outside the gene matches. Germline CDR1 and CDR2: SQVTM and ANQGSEA. The CDR3 is 13 amino acids. CDR3 nucleotide sequence: TGCAGCGGCGGACAGGGGAGGACGGAAAAACTGTTTTTT. It translates to CSGGQGRTEKLFF.

The rearrangement joins TRBV6-2 or TRBV6-3 to TRBJ2-3; D ambiguous. Germline values: CDR1 MNHEY, CDR2 SVGEGT. The CDR3 has 16 amino acids. V was shortened by 3 bases and J by 3 bases, with 16 bases between the two germline ends. The CDR3 DNA sequence: TGTGCCAGCAGTTATGGCACATCAAGACGGACAGATACGCAGTATTTT. Translation: CASSYGTSRRTDTQYF.